One sample yielded the 4 T cell receptor beta chains listed below, sequenced in a study of blood T cell repertoires in COVID-19. TCRdb's copy holds only in-frame clones and misses some; the assay was immunoSEQ multiplex PCR. The sample consists of a few hundred thousand clones, about 85% of them appearing once. Sample: peripheral blood. These receptors all stem from a man aged 60 to 69 who had recovered from COVID-19.

The CDR3 DNA reads as TGTGCCAGCAGTGAAAACGGAGCCCAAAACACAGATACGCAGTATTTT. Translation: CASSENGAQNTDTQYF. V usage is TRBV2 and J usage is TRBJ2-3; no definite D call. The ends were cut back, 2 bases at V and 2 bases at J, with 14 bases in the middle. Germline loops: CDR1 SNHLY, CDR2 FYNNEI. This CDR3 contains 16 residues.

The chain joins TRBV19 to TRBJ2-3; D is perhaps TRBD2 (5 bases). Trimming removed 8 bases from V and 2 bases from J, with 17 bases in between. Looked up from germline, CDR1 is LNHDA and CDR2 is SQIVND (reference sequence). The CDR3 has 15 amino acids. The CDR3 DNA reads TGTGCCAGTGGCGGAATGGACTCTTACACAGATACGCAGTATTTT. This codes for CASGGMDSYTDTQYF.

The chain has TRBV6-4 and TRBJ1-6; D perhaps matches TRBD1 (6 bases). With 5 bases removed from V and 7 bases from J, the gap between germline ends came to 12 bases. Germline V CDR1 and CDR2: MRHNA, SNTAGT. The CDR3 extends over 14 amino acids. This chain's CDR3 is CASSLGTNNSPLHF. The CDR3 DNA follows: TGTGCCAGCAGTCTCGGGACAAACAATTCACCCCTCCACTTT.

This clone was counted once. The chain joins TRBV5-1 to TRBJ2-2; D is ambiguous. Trimming removed 4 bases from V and 4 bases from J, with 8 bases in between. From germline, CDR1 is SGHRS and CDR2 YFSETQ. This CDR3 has 13 residues. The CDR3 here is CASSETGTGELFF. The CDR3 nucleotides read TGCGCCAGCAGCGAGACGGGCACCGGGGAGCTGTTTTTT.